Following are 18 T cell receptor beta chains from one sample sequenced in a study of cytomegalovirus exposure and HLA in healthy donors. Assay: immunoSEQ multiplex PCR; the TCRdb copy retains only in-frame clones and omits some. The table includes roughly 130,000 clones, less than 90% detected once. The sequencing input was PBMCs. Source of these receptors: a man between 18 and 35 years old in good health and CMV-seronegative.

V is TRBV2 and J is TRBJ1-1, with 7 positions matching TRBD1. This CDR3 has 13 residues. The J segment lost 3 bases and the V segment lost 6 bases, leaving 4 bases of the junction unmatched. The germline V gene encodes CDR1 SNHLY and CDR2 FYNNEI. The CDR3 spells CASSFDRDTEAFF. In DNA, the CDR3 is TGTGCCAGCAGCTTTGACAGGGACACTGAAGCTTTCTTT. Full variable domain (outside the CDR3, taken from reference TRBV2 and TRBJ1-1): EPEVTQTPSHQVTQMGQEVILRCVPISNHLYFYWYRQILGQKVEFLVSFYNNEISEKSEIFDDQFSVERPDGSNFTLKIRSTKLEDSAMYFCASSFDRDTEAFFGQGTRLTVV.

V gene TRBV4-3 combines with J gene TRBJ2-2; D possibly corresponds to TRBD2 (6 bases). From germline, CDR1 is LGHNA and CDR2 YSLEER. V lost 2 bases to trimming and J lost 2 bases, with 9 bases between them. The CDR3 spans 15 residues. As DNA, the CDR3 is TGCGCCAGCAGCCAATTTAGCGGAAACACCGGGGAGCTGTTTTTT. This encodes CASSQFSGNTGELFF.

The rearrangement uses TRBV9 and TRBJ2-7; TRBD2 matches at 11 bases. Germline CDR1 SGDLS, CDR2 YYNGEE. V shed 2 bases, J shed 4 bases, and the junction held 17 bases outside the gene matches. The CDR3 contains 19 residues. The CDR3 region has the DNA TGTGCCAGCAGCGTGTCCGTATCACCGAGGGGGACTAGCGGTTACGAGCAGTACTTC. This encodes CASSVSVSPRGTSGYEQYF.

Ten or more counts support this clone. V usage is TRBV27 and J usage is TRBJ2-1; D uncertain. Trimming stripped 4 bases from V and 1 base from J, with 14 bases between. Germline V gene lookup returns CDR1 MNHEY and CDR2 SMNVEV (reference sequence). The CDR3 is 16 amino acids. Here the CDR3 reads CASSSIGDMSYNEQFF. The CDR3 DNA follows: TGTGCCAGCAGTTCTATTGGTGATATGTCCTACAATGAGCAGTTCTTC.

This chain joins TRBV4-3 and TRBJ1-4, with a weak D call TRBD1 (5 bases). The CDR3 loop spans 15 amino acids. Trimming removed 0 bases at V and 5 bases at J, with 10 bases between. Germline CDR1 and CDR2: LGHNA and YSLEER. In DNA form, the CDR3 reads TGCGCCAGCAGCCAAGATCAGGGAATCAATGAAAAACTGTTTTTT. Amino acids: CASSQDQGINEKLFF.

The chain recombines TRBV6-1 with TRBJ1-1, with TRBD1 identical over 7 bases. The CDR3 has 14 amino acids. J gave up 0 bases and V 10 bases, and 8 bases lay outside the gene matches. The germline gives CDR1 MNHNS, CDR2 SASEGT. This CDR3 reads CAINNRGLNTEAFF. CDR3 coding DNA: TGTGCCATTAATAACAGGGGACTGAACACTGAAGCTTTCTTT.

The chain combines TRBV11-2 with TRBJ1-1; TRBD1 matches 9 bases. Trimming removed 4 bases from V and 4 bases from J; junction bases left unmatched: 1. From germline, CDR1 is SGHAT and CDR2 FQNNGV. The CDR3 covers 13 residues. Here the CDR3 reads CASSSDRGTEAFF. The CDR3 DNA sequence: TGTGCCAGCAGCTCGGACAGGGGCACTGAAGCTTTCTTT.

Written as DNA, the CDR3 is TGCGCCAGCAATTTCGGCGCAGGGGGCGACGAGCAGTACTTC. This sequence encodes CASNFGAGGDEQYF. The chain couples TRBV5-1 to TRBJ2-7, with 8 bases that match TRBD1. The germline V gene has CDR1 SGHRS and CDR2 YFSETQ. The CDR3 consists of 14 residues. The V and J ends lost 6 bases and 5 bases, in that order; junction bases with no gene match: 10.

The CDR3 region is CASSDFSGTIKNEQYF. The CDR3 DNA reads TGTGCCAGCAGTGACTTTAGCGGGACTATAAAAAACGAGCAGTACTTC. The chain employs TRBV2 and TRBJ2-7; 8 nucleotides agree with TRBD2. Germline lookup yields CDR1 SNHLY and CDR2 FYNNEI. The CDR3 totals 16 residues. After removal of 3 bases from V and 5 bases from J, the junction contained 12 bases not matched to a gene.

The chain recombines TRBV11-2 with TRBJ1-2, with D uncertain. The CDR3 totals 16 residues. Germline CDR1 is SGHAT and CDR2 is FQNNGV. Trimming shortened V by 5 bases and J by 6 bases, and 22 bases separated the two germline ends. CDR3 bases: TGTGCCAGCAGCGTAGCCGGCCATCACCAGAGGGATGGCTACACCTTC. It translates to CASSVAGHHQRDGYTF.

The J gene is TRBJ1-2, the V gene TRBV2, with D perhaps matching TRBD1 (6 bases). Germline V CDR1 and CDR2: SNHLY, FYNNEI. The CDR3 is made up of 14 amino acids. With 4 bases removed from V and 4 bases from J, the gap between germline ends came to 13 bases. The CDR3 sequence is CASSVRGSTYGYTF. The CDR3 coding sequence is TGTGCCAGCAGTGTCAGGGGCAGTACCTATGGCTACACCTTC.

Details on this clone: A much larger clone sits a single nucleotide away, making a read error possible. Distinct nucleotide sequences in the sample also encode this CDR3. The V gene is TRBV6-5, the J gene TRBJ2-7; TRBD1 agrees at 9 bases. Germline V gives CDR1 MNHEY, CDR2 SVGAGI. This CDR3 spans 15 amino acids. V lost 0 bases to trimming and J lost 0 bases; unmatched junction nucleotides: 0. The CDR3 DNA follows: TGTGCCAGCAGTTACTCGACAGGGGGCTCCTACGAGCAGTACTTC. This gives the protein CASSYSTGGSYEQYF.

This clone was seen a single time. The chain joins TRBV7-9 to TRBJ2-2; no clear D gene. The germline V gene has CDR1 SEHNR and CDR2 FQNEAQ (reference sequence). The CDR3 has 13 amino acids. Trimming took 5 bases from V and 3 from J, leaving 7 bases between them. The CDR3 here is CASSPVYTGELFF. In nucleotides, the CDR3 is TGTGCCAGCAGCCCCGTTTACACCGGGGAGCTGTTTTTT.

CDR3 sequence (DNA): TGTGCCAGCACCGACCGGGACAGTCGAGAGACCCAGTACTTC. Translated: CASTDRDSRETQYF. V is TRBV27 and J is TRBJ2-5; 7 nucleotides align to TRBD1. The CDR3 is made up of 14 amino acids. CDR1 MNHEY and CDR2 SMNVEV come from the germline V gene (reference sequence). V dropped 7 bases and J dropped 4; count of bases not matched to a gene: 9.

The V and J genes are TRBV25-1 and TRBJ1-2, with D possibly TRBD1 on 5 matching bases. CDR1 MGHDK and CDR2 SYGVNS come from the germline V gene. The CDR3 runs 15 residues. V lost 3 bases to trimming and J lost 0 bases, with 11 bases between them. The CDR3 loop is CASSDQGLPNYGYTF. The CDR3 DNA sequence: TGTGCCAGCAGTGATCAGGGACTACCTAACTATGGCTACACCTTC.

The chain joins TRBV7-2 to TRBJ2-7, with D tentatively TRBD1 (6 bases). V was clipped by 5 bases and J by 2 bases, with 13 bases between them. The CDR3 consists of 14 residues. Germline V gene lookup returns CDR1 SGHTA and CDR2 FQGNSA. CDR3 nucleotides: TGTGCCAGCAGCCCCCCTAGGACAGCCTACGAGCAGTACTTC. Residues: CASSPPRTAYEQYF.

This chain uses TRBV5-1 with TRBJ1-6; D is unclear. Trimming left V 4 bases short and J 6 bases short, with 17 bases between. The V gene's germline CDR1 is SGHRS and CDR2 YFSETQ. The CDR3 sequence is 16 residues long. CDR3: CASSVEPSHVNSPLHF. Written as DNA, the CDR3 is TGCGCCAGCAGCGTCGAACCGTCACACGTTAATTCACCCCTCCACTTT.

The chain links TRBV5-8 to TRBJ1-5; tentative D call: TRBD1 (5 bases). V dropped 3 bases and J dropped 3 bases, with 16 bases sitting between them. CDR1 SGHTS and CDR2 YDEGEE come from the germline V gene. This CDR3 is 16 amino acids long. DNA of the CDR3: TGTGCCAGCAGCTCTGTTCCGGGGGTCAACAATCAGCCCCAGCATTTT. It specifies CASSSVPGVNNQPQHF.